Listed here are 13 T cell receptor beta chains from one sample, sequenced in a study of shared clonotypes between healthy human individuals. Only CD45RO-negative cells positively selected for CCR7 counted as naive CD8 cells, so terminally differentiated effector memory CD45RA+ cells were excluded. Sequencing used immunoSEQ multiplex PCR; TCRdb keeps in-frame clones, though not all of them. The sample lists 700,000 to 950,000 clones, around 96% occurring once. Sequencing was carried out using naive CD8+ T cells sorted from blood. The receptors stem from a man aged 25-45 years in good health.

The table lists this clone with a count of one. The CDR3 loop is CATLGTSGSNEQFF. The CDR3 DNA sequence: TGTGCCACTCTAGGGACTAGCGGGAGCAATGAGCAGTTCTTC. The J gene is TRBJ2-1, the V gene TRBV10-3; 14 bases agree with TRBD2. J lost 6 bases, V lost 10 bases, and 5 bases had no gene match. Germline CDR1 ENHRY, CDR2 SYGVKD. The CDR3 runs to 14 residues.

The CDR3 reads CASSLYRDSSSYEQYF. CDR3 DNA sequence: TGTGCCAGCAGCTTATACCGGGACAGTAGCTCCTACGAGCAGTACTTC. The chain couples TRBV7-8 to TRBJ2-7; 7 bases are shared with TRBD1. This CDR3 region has 16 residues. Trimming removed 2 bases from V and 0 bases from J; junction bases left unmatched: 7. Germline V gene data show CDR1 as SGHVS and CDR2 as FQNEAQ.

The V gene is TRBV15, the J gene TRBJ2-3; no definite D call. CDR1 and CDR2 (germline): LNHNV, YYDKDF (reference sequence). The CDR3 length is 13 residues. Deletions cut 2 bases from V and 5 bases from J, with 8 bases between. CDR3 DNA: TGTGCCACCAGCAGATGGATCGGAGATACGCAGTATTTT. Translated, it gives CATSRWIGDTQYF.

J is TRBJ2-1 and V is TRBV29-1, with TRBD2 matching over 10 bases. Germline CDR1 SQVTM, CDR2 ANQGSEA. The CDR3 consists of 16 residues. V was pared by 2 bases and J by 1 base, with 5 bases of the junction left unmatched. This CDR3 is CSVELAGVSSYNEQFF. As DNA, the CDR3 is TGCAGCGTTGAACTAGCGGGAGTTAGTTCCTACAATGAGCAGTTCTTC.

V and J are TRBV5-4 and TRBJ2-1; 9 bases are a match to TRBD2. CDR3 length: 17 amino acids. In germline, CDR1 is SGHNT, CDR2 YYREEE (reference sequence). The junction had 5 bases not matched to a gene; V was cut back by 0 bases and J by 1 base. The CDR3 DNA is TGTGCCAGCAGCTTGGAGCCTAGCGGGATTTCCTACAATGAGCAGTTCTTC. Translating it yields CASSLEPSGISYNEQFF.

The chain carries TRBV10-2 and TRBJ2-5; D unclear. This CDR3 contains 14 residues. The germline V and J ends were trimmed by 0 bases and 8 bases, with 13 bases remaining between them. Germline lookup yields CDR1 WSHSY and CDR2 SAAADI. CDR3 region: CASSESNRVSTQYF. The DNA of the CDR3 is TGCGCCAGCAGTGAGTCGAATAGGGTTTCTACCCAGTACTTC.

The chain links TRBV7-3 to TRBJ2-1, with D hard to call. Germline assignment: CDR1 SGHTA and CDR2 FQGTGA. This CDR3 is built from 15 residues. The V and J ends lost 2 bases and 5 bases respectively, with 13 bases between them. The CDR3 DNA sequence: TGTGCCAGCAGCTTAGACTTCGGTACGGACAATGAGCAGTTCTTC. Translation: CASSLDFGTDNEQFF. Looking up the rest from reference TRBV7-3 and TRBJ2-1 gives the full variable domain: GAGVSQTPSNKVTEKGKYVELRCDPISGHTALYWYRQSLGQGPEFLIYFQGTGAADDSGLPNDRFFAVRPEGSVSTLKIQRTERGDSAVYLCASSLDFGTDNEQFFGPGTRLTVL.

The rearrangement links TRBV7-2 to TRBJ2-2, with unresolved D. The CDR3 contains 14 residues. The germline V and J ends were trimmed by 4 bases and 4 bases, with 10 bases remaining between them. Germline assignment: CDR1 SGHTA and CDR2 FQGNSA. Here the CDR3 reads CASSSNLFTGELFF. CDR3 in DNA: TGTGCCAGCAGCTCAAACTTATTCACCGGGGAGCTGTTTTTT.

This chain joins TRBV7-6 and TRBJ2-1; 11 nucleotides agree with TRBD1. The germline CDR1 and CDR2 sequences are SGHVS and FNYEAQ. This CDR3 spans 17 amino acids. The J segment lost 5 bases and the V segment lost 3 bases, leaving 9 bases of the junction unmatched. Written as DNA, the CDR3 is TGTGCCAGCAGCTTCCCCCGGACAGGGGGCATCCACAATGAGCAGTTCTTC. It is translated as CASSFPRTGGIHNEQFF.

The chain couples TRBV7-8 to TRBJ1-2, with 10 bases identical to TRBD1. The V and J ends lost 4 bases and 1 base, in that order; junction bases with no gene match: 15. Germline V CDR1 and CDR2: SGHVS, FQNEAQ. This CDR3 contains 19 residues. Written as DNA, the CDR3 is TGTGCCAGCAGCTCACGTAGAGTTACCGGGACAGGGGTTAACTATGGCTACACCTTC. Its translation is CASSSRRVTGTGVNYGYTF.

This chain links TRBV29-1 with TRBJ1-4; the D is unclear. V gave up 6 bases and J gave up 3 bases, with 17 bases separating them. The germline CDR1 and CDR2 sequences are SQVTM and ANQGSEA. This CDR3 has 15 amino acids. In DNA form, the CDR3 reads TGCAGCGTCCGGGGTACCGGGCTATCTAATGAAAAACTGTTTTTT. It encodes CSVRGTGLSNEKLFF.

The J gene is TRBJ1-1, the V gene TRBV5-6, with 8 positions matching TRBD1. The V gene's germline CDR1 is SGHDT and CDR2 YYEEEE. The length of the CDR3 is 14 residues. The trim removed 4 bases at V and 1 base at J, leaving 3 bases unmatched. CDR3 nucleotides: TGTGCCAGCAGCACCGGGACAGGGAACACTGAAGCTTTCTTT. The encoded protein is CASSTGTGNTEAFF.

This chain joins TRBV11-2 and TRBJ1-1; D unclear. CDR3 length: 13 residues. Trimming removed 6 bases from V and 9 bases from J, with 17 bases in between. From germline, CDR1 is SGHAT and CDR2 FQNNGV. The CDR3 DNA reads TGTGCCAGCAGGTCGTACCTGCAACCTAAAGCTTTCTTT. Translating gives CASRSYLQPKAFF.